This T cell receptor beta chain was identified in a study of shared clonotypes between healthy human individuals. The germline V gene has CDR1 LNHDA and CDR2 SQIVND (reference sequence). Trimming shortened V by 5 bases and J by 2 bases, and 5 bases separated the two germline ends. The CDR3 has 12 amino acids. Study findings and constraints: Larger richness was generally estimated for naive than memory subsets. Sampling covered blood only; tissue repertoires likely differ.

This clone was seen more than once but under ten times. Its antigen remains unidentified. At the DNA level, this CDR3 is encoded by other sequences in the same sample as well. Sequenced by immunoSEQ multiplex PCR; TCRdb stores in-frame clones only, minus some. The repertoire consists of about 2.4 million clones, with around nine tenths occurring once and the leading ten covering over 0.12%. The gene calls are TRBV19 and TRBJ2-3, with unresolved D. The TCR comes from a man between 18 and 35 years old in good health. Sample: naive CD4+ T cells sorted from blood. The subset here: CD45RA+ positively selected. The CDR3 DNA is TGTGCCAGTAGTCCAAACACAGATACGCAGTATTTT. Translation: CASSPNTDTQYF.